A single sample gave rise to the 17 T cell receptor beta chains below, sequenced in a study of cytomegalovirus exposure and HLA in healthy donors (dated by TCRdb to 2016 to 2017). The receptor library was made with the immunoSEQ multiplex PCR assay. For the multiplex PCR, a mixture combining 60 forward primers for TCR Vbeta segments and 13 reverse primers for TCR Jbeta segments was used. Held by TCRdb, this immuneACCESS table contains in-frame sequences only and omits some clones. Under half of the omission traces to an unresolved V gene where checked; the cause of the rest is unknown. The sample table holds approximately 100,000 clones, of which over 70% were seen once. Approximately 2.6% of the sample is held by the ten biggest clonotypes. Sequenced input: PBMCs. The receptors come from a male donor in good health and CMV-seropositive.

The chain has TRBV28 and TRBJ1-5; TRBD1 might be the D (5 bases). V was clipped by 6 bases and J by 6 bases, with 15 bases between them. The CDR3 is made up of 14 amino acids. CDR1 MDHEN and CDR2 SYDVKM come from the germline V gene. CDR3 in DNA: TGTGCCAGCAGGATGGGAGGGGACGGTCAGCCCCAGCATTTT. Translation gives CASRMGGDGQPQHF.

A few counts support this clone. The chain employs TRBV27 and TRBJ1-1; D is undetermined. Germline V gene sequence: CDR1 MNHEY, CDR2 SMNVEV (reference sequence). Trimming removed 6 bases from V and 1 base from J, with 15 bases in between. The CDR3 spans 15 residues. Written as DNA, the CDR3 is TGTGCCAGCAGGAAGACTGACGGAACGAACACTGAAGCTTTCTTT. Protein product: CASRKTDGTNTEAFF.

This clone was seen more than once but under ten times. This sequence joins TRBV27 and TRBJ1-1, with D maybe TRBD1 (5 bases). Germline-derived CDR1 and CDR2 are MNHEY and SMNVEV (reference sequence). The CDR3 is made up of 13 amino acids. The germline V and J ends were trimmed by 4 bases and 6 bases, with 12 bases remaining between them. CDR3: CASSWDRDSEAFF. The CDR3 DNA sequence: TGTGCCAGCAGTTGGGACCGGGACTCTGAAGCTTTCTTT.

The V call is TRBV11-3, the J call TRBJ2-7; possible D gene TRBD1, 5 bases. CDR1 SGHNT and CDR2 YENEEA come from the germline V gene. With 3 bases removed from V and 3 bases from J, the gap between germline ends came to 9 bases. There are 13 residues in the CDR3. The CDR3 sequence is CASSFSQGYEQYF. CDR3 nucleotides: TGTGCCAGCAGCTTTTCCCAGGGCTACGAGCAGTACTTC.

V is TRBV28 and J is TRBJ1-5; 9 nucleotides agree with TRBD1. V lost 5 bases, J lost 7 bases, and 3 bases stayed unmatched. The CDR3 runs 13 residues. Per germline, CDR1 MDHEN and CDR2 SYDVKM. CDR3 region: CASSPGQGQPQHF. The DNA for the CDR3 is TGTGCCAGCAGTCCGGGACAGGGACAGCCCCAGCATTTT.

The genes are TRBV19 and TRBJ2-1; the match to TRBD2 covers 16 bases. CDR3 size: 18 residues. V shed 5 bases and J 7 bases; nucleotides not matched to a gene: 11. Germline lookup yields CDR1 LNHDA and CDR2 SQIVND (reference sequence). Written as DNA, the CDR3 is TGTGCCAGTAGTTACCCCGGGACTAGCGGGAGGGGAAGGAATGAGCAGTTCTTC. Amino acid sequence: CASSYPGTSGRGRNEQFF.

This clone appeared once. The chain couples TRBV29-1 to TRBJ2-6; D is uncertain. The germline V and J ends were trimmed by 6 bases and 4 bases, with 10 bases remaining between them. Germline-derived CDR1 and CDR2 are SQVTM and ANQGSEA. This CDR3 is 13 amino acids long. CDR3: CSVSWRGANVLTF. The CDR3 bases are TGCAGCGTCAGCTGGCGGGGGGCCAACGTCCTGACTTTC.

The chain joins TRBV7-8 to TRBJ1-5, with 9 bases fitting TRBD1. V shed 5 bases and J 0 bases; nucleotides not matched to a gene: 14. Germline CDR1 reads SGHVS; CDR2 reads FQNEAQ. The CDR3 is 19 amino acids. The CDR3 DNA reads TGTGCCAGCAGCCAAAGGGGGGGACAGGGCACCTATAGCAATCAGCCCCAGCATTTT. Protein sequence: CASSQRGGQGTYSNQPQHF.

V gene TRBV30 combines with J gene TRBJ1-1, with D perhaps TRBD1 (6 bases). The ends were cut back, 5 bases at V and 5 bases at J, with 15 bases in the middle. The CDR3 length is 13 residues. Germline values: CDR1 GTSNPN, CDR2 SVGIG (reference sequence). CDR3 residues: CAWRRGAGTEAFF. The CDR3 DNA follows: TGTGCCTGGCGTCGGGGGGCCGGGACTGAAGCTTTCTTT.

J is TRBJ2-2 and V is TRBV6-5; possible D gene TRBD2, 5 bases. Trimming took off 2 bases at V and 8 bases at J, with 12 bases between the two ends. Germline CDR1 is MNHEY and CDR2 is SVGAGI. The CDR3 spans 14 residues. The CDR3 region has the DNA TGTGCCAGCAGTTACATGAGCACTAGGGGGGAGCTGTTTTTT. Its translation: CASSYMSTRGELFF.

This clone occurred once. The chain recombines TRBV7-2 with TRBJ1-5, with 7 bases identical to TRBD1. Germline V CDR1 and CDR2: SGHTA, FQGNSA. This CDR3 comprises 15 residues. V lost 7 bases and J lost 7; bases outside the gene matches: 13. CDR3 protein: CASTSEKGAGQPQHF. The CDR3 bases are TGTGCCAGCACCTCCGAAAAGGGGGCAGGACAGCCCCAGCATTTT.

The chain is built from TRBV5-1 and TRBJ2-7, with a weak D call TRBD2 (6 bases). The CDR3 is 14 residues long. Trimming shortened V by 4 bases and J by 6 bases, and 17 bases separated the two germline ends. CDR1 is SGHRS and CDR2 is YFSETQ in the germline V gene. CDR3 coding DNA: TGCGCCAGCAGCCCGTCCGGAGGGGAGGTCGAGCAGTACTTC. Residues: CASSPSGGEVEQYF.

This chain connects TRBV5-4 to TRBJ1-1; D perhaps matches TRBD1 (5 bases). V dropped 3 bases and J dropped 5 bases, with 14 bases sitting between them. Germline assignment: CDR1 SGHNT and CDR2 YYREEE (reference sequence). The length of the CDR3 is 14 residues. The CDR3 nucleotides are TGTGCCAGCAGCTACGGGGGGTCGGGGACTGAAGCTTTCTTT. This sequence encodes CASSYGGSGTEAFF.

This chain joins TRBV11-2 and TRBJ1-1; 9 bases fit TRBD1. V shed 4 bases, J shed 2 bases, and the junction held 5 bases outside the gene matches. Germline V gene lookup returns CDR1 SGHAT and CDR2 FQNNGV. This CDR3 contains 15 residues. The CDR3 DNA reads as TGTGCCAGCAGCTCCCCGGGACAGGGAAACACTGAAGCTTTCTTT. This gives the protein CASSSPGQGNTEAFF.

The chain links TRBV29-1 to TRBJ1-1; tentative D call: TRBD1 (5 bases). This CDR3 is built from 10 residues. V was shortened by 7 bases and J by 7 bases, with 10 bases between the two germline ends. Germline V gene data show CDR1 as SQVTM and CDR2 as ANQGSEA. CDR3 bases: TGCAGCGCCCGGGACTGTGAAGCTTTCTTT. Protein product: CSARDCEAFF.

The rearrangement joins TRBV4-1 to TRBJ1-5; no firm D call. The germline V and J ends were trimmed by 4 bases and 0 bases, with 4 bases remaining between them. Germline V gene data show CDR1 as MGHRA and CDR2 as YSYEKL. The CDR3 covers 13 residues. The CDR3 reads CASSLNSNQPQHF. CDR3 sequence (DNA): TGCGCCAGCAGCCTTAATAGCAATCAGCCCCAGCATTTT.

J is TRBJ1-3 and V is TRBV15; weak D call: TRBD1 (5 bases). Germline CDR1 and CDR2: LNHNV and YYDKDF (reference sequence). Between the trimmed V and J ends, which lost 1 base and 3 bases, there was a span of 22 bases. CDR3 length: 19 residues. CDR3 in amino acids: CATSRVGQALGRRGNTIYF. The CDR3 DNA sequence: TGTGCCACCAGCAGAGTTGGCCAGGCTTTGGGGCGTCGTGGAAACACCATATATTTT.